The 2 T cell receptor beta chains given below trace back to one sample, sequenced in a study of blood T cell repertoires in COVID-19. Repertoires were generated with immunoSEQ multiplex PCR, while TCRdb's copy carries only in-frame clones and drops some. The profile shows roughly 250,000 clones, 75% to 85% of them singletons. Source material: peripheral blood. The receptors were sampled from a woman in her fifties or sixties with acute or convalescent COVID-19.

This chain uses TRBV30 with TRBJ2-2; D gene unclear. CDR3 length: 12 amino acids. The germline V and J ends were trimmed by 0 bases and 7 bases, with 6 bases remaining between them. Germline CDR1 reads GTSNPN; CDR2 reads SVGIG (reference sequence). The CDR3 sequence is CAWSVSGGELFF. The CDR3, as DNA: TGTGCCTGGAGTGTTTCGGGCGGGGAGCTGTTTTTT.

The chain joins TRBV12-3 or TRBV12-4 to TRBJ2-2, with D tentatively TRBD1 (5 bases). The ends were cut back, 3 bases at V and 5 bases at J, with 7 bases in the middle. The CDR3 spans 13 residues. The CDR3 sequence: CASSLAGTGELFF. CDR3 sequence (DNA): TGTGCCAGCAGTTTGGCAGGGACCGGGGAGCTGTTTTTT.